A single sample gave rise to the 6 T cell receptor beta chains below, sequenced in a study of T cell responses to AZD1222 COVID-19 vaccine. Libraries were prepared by immunoSEQ multiplex PCR; TCRdb keeps only in-frame clonotypes and omits some of them. Of around 130,000 clones in the sample, 87% are singletons; the top ten hold 1.4% to 1.5%. The source material was peripheral blood, sampled on day 0 of AZD1222 vaccination. The source is an adult in good health.

V and J are TRBV10-3 and TRBJ2-3, with a tentative D call TRBD2 (5 bases). V was cut by 2 bases and J by 3 bases, with 18 bases left in between. CDR1 ENHRY and CDR2 SYGVKD come from the germline V gene. The CDR3 is 17 residues long. This CDR3 reads CAISEGSRAATTDTQYF. The CDR3 DNA is TGTGCCATCAGTGAGGGTTCGAGGGCGGCCACTACAGATACGCAGTATTTT.

The chain joins TRBV6-5 to TRBJ1-2; TRBD1 aligns across 7 bases. The CDR3 has 13 amino acids. The trim removed 0 bases at V and 8 bases at J, leaving 3 bases unmatched. Germline assignment: CDR1 MNHEY and CDR2 SVGAGI. The CDR3 is CASSYSNRGGYTF. The CDR3 DNA sequence: TGTGCCAGCAGTTACTCAAACAGGGGCGGCTACACCTTC.

This chain links TRBV11-3 with TRBJ1-1; a possible D gene is TRBD1 (5 bases). V was clipped by 5 bases and J by 1 base, with 11 bases between them. Germline CDR1 SGHNT, CDR2 YENEEA. The CDR3 contains 14 residues. The CDR3 DNA is TGTGCCAGCAGCCCCGGGGGGTCGAACACTGAAGCTTTCTTT. Its translation: CASSPGGSNTEAFF.

The CDR3 bases are TGTGTCAGTTATACACCCGGAGGGGAGCAGTACTTC. It encodes CVSYTPGGEQYF. The chain joins TRBV2 to TRBJ2-7, with D perhaps TRBD2 (6 bases). The CDR3 has 12 residues. Germline values: CDR1 SNHLY, CDR2 FYNNEI.

The rearrangement uses TRBV4-1 and TRBJ2-6; D possibly corresponds to TRBD2 (5 bases). The germline gives CDR1 MGHRA, CDR2 YSYEKL. The CDR3 extends over 18 amino acids. Trimming left V 0 bases short and J 0 bases short, with 12 bases between. The CDR3 reads CASSQEPGVGSGANVLTF. The CDR3 coding sequence is TGCGCCAGCAGCCAAGAACCCGGGGTGGGCTCTGGGGCCAACGTCCTGACTTTC.

This clone has only one observation. The junction and the germline gene differ at one end; a read error may be behind it. The rearrangement uses TRBV12-3 or TRBV12-4 and TRBJ1-5; D unclear. This CDR3 comprises 12 residues. CDR3 protein: CASRGSHQPQHF. CDR3 DNA: TGTGCCAGCAGGGGTAGCCATCAGCCCCAGCATTTT.